A single sample is the source of the 2 T cell receptor beta chains below, sequenced in a study of blood T cell repertoires in COVID-19. The repertoire was sequenced with immunoSEQ multiplex PCR; TCRdb's copy has only in-frame clones and lacks some. The sample carries 200,000 to 250,000 clones, around 80% recorded once. Sequencing used peripheral blood. The receptors stem from a woman aged 40 to 49 who had recovered from COVID-19.

This clone occurred a few times. This rearrangement joins TRBV19 to TRBJ1-5; a possible D gene is TRBD1 (6 bases). CDR3 length: 16 amino acids. Per the germline V gene, CDR1 is LNHDA and CDR2 is SQIVND (reference sequence). Trimming cost V 6 bases and J 1 base, with 16 bases left between them. The CDR3, as DNA: TGTGCCAGTAGCGCGACGGCGGGGGGCAGCAATCAGCCCCAGCATTTT. Protein: CASSATAGGSNQPQHF. The variable domain in full, completed from reference TRBV19 and TRBJ1-5, reads DGGITQSPKYLFRKEGQNVTLSCEQNLNHDAMYWYRQDPGQGLRLIYYSQIVNDFQKGDIAEGYSVSREKKESFPLTVTSAQKNPTAFYLCASSATAGGSNQPQHFGDGTRLSIL.

The chain links TRBV7-2 to TRBJ2-2, with 7 bases that match TRBD2. CDR1 is SGHTA and CDR2 is FQGNSA in the germline V gene. The CDR3 spans 15 residues. The V segment lost 5 bases and the J segment 4 bases; nucleotides outside the gene matches: 7. DNA of the CDR3: TGTGCCAGCAGCCCAGGACTAGACATCACCGGGGAGCTGTTTTTT. This encodes CASSPGLDITGELFF.